This T cell receptor (beta chain) was recovered during a study of cytomegalovirus exposure and HLA in healthy donors. Study results and caveats: Association with HLA alleles at 0.05 false discovery rate was found for 16,951 TCR beta sequences in a later analysis.

Germline V CDR1 and CDR2: KGHSH, LQKENI. CDR3 length: 14 amino acids. V was shortened by 5 bases and J by 2 bases, with 12 bases between the two germline ends. Donors were nominally healthy when sampled, though unrecorded immune exposures were likely. On this clone: Its antigen is currently unknown.

PCR employed 60 Vbeta and 13 Jbeta primers. Sequenced by immunoSEQ multiplex PCR; TCRdb stores in-frame clones only, minus some. The table records 100,000 to 150,000 clones, roughly 78% of them present only once. Specimen: PBMCs. The chain employs TRBV18 and TRBJ1-1, with D unresolved. The sequence came from a man aged 25 to 45 in good health and CMV-seronegative. DNA of the CDR3: TGTGCCAGCTCATCAAGACTGAGAAACACTGAAGCTTTCTTT. Protein product: CASSSRLRNTEAFF.